This is a list of T cell receptor beta chains from one sample in a study of CD8 T cells in ankylosing spondylitis. TCRdb independently ran MiXCR on the 5' RACE reads; one entry per CDR3 protein. The table includes fewer than 500,000 distinct CDR3 sequences, more than 20% detected once. The specimen was blood, either unsorted or a sorted T cell fraction (not recorded which). The receptors were gathered from a male donor with ankylosing spondylitis. Each CDR3 is given without its conserved first and last residue. Only part of the rows carry a size: once, few, many, or a class if the clone is expanded.

clone size | J gene | V gene | CDR3 protein
many | TRBJ2-1 | TRBV7-6 | ASSFGTGYNEQF
- | TRBJ2-7 | TRBV7-8 | ASSHSDYEQY
few | TRBJ1-3 | TRBV4-3 | ASSHLSAGNTIY
many | TRBJ2-6 | TRBV4-2 | ASSQGGISGANVLT
- | TRBJ2-5 | TRBV5-1 | ASSLRLEGTQY
- | TRBJ2-1 | TRBV5-1 | ASSLLNNLGGNEQF
- | TRBJ2-5 | TRBV20-1 | SATDSQETQY
- | TRBJ1-5 | TRBV28 | ASSLVQGAVQPQH
- | TRBJ1-4 | TRBV12-3/TRBV12-4 | ASDDRAGEKLF
- | TRBJ2-1 | TRBV7-6 | ASSSPGQGQNEQF
- | TRBJ2-7 | TRBV5-1 | ASSYDRISYEQY
- | TRBJ1-1 | TRBV20-1 | SAKQGGITEAF
few | TRBJ2-2 | TRBV7-3 | ASSGAARPNTGELF
- | TRBJ2-5 | TRBV15 | ATSRAWGGRQETQY
few | TRBJ1-1 | TRBV12-5 | ASGLVGVAF
few | TRBJ1-3 | TRBV10-2 | ASRRADGNTIY
few | TRBJ2-5 | TRBV7-8 | ASSREANRGPMETQY
- | TRBJ2-7 | TRBV7-6 | ASSLEPFVLREQY
- | TRBJ2-1 | TRBV19 | ASRRGLAGEGLVEQF
- | TRBJ2-7 | TRBV5-1 | ASSTRAGQGFNEQY
few | TRBJ2-7 | TRBV18 | ASSPLTGTHEQY
- | TRBJ1-1 | TRBV20-1 | SARDRFPGTEAF
- | TRBJ2-7 | TRBV5-1 | ASSLLSGNYEQY
many | TRBJ2-1 | TRBV7-2 | ASSVGLAGNEQF
- | TRBJ2-3 | TRBV20-1 | SAIAGRTDTQY
few | TRBJ2-7 | TRBV30 | AWMTGGSYEQY
- | TRBJ2-1 | TRBV20-1 | SGLAGANEQF
- | TRBJ2-1 | TRBV25-1 | ASSEAWGTSGRDEQF
- | TRBJ2-7 | TRBV27 | ASSRTSVGEQY
- | TRBJ2-3 | TRBV5-1 | ASSLIISLGRSADTQY
few | TRBJ2-3 | TRBV28 | ASQLAGALDTQY
once | TRBJ1-3 | TRBV20-1 | SARLDTTSGNTIY
- | TRBJ2-3 | TRBV7-9 | ASNLDTDTQY
few | TRBJ2-7 | TRBV12-3/TRBV12-4 | ASSQTDRVDYEQY
few | TRBJ2-1 | TRBV2 | ASSASGQGDNEQF
few | TRBJ1-4 | TRBV11-2 | ASSLNPGEKLF
- | TRBJ2-2 | TRBV5-5 | ASSQGLANTGELF
- | TRBJ2-7 | TRBV29-1 | SVVVGTGTYEQY